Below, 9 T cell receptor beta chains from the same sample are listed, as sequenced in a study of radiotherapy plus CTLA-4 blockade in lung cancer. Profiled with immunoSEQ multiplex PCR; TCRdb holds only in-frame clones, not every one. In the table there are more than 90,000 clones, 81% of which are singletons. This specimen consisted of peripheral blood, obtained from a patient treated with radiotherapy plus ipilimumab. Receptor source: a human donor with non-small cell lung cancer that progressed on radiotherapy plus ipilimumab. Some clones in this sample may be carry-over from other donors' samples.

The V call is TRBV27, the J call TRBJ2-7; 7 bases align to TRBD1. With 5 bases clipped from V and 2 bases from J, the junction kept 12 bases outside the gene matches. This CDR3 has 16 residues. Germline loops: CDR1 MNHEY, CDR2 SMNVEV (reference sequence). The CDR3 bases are TGTGCCAGCAGTGTAGACCGGGACAGTGAGGCCTACGAGCAGTACTTC. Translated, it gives CASSVDRDSEAYEQYF.

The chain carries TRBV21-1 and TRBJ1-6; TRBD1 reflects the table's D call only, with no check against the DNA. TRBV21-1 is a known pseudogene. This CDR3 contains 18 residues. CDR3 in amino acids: CASSTERTGTEKNSPLHF. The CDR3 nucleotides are TGTGCCAGCAGCACGGAACGGACCGGGACAGAGAAGAATTCACCCCTCCACTTT.

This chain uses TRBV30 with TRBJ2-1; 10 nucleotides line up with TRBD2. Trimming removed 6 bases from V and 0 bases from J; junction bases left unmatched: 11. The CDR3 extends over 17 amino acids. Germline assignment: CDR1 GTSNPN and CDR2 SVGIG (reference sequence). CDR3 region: CACLAGEEESSYNEQFF. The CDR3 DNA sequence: TGTGCCTGCCTAGCGGGGGAGGAAGAGAGCTCCTACAATGAGCAGTTCTTC.

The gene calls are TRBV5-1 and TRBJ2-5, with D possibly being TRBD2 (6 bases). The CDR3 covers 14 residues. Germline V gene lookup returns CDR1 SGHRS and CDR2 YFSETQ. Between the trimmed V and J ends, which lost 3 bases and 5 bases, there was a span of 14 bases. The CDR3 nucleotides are TGCGCCAGCAGCTGGGACGGCGCGGGGGAGACCCAGTACTTC. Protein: CASSWDGAGETQYF.

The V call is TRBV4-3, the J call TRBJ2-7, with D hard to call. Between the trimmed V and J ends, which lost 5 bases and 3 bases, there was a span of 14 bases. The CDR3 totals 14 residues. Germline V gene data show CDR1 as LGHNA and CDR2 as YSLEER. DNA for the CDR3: TGCGCCAGCAGCGACCCCCCCCGCGACTACGAGCAGTACTTC. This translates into CASSDPPRDYEQYF.

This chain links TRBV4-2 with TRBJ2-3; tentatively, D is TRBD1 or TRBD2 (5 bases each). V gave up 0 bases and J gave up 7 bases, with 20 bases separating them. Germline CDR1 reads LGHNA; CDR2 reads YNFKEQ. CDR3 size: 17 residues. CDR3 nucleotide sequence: TGTGCCAGCAGCCAAGACTGGGACGGCCTCATGCGAAATACGCAGTATTTT. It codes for CASSQDWDGLMRNTQYF.

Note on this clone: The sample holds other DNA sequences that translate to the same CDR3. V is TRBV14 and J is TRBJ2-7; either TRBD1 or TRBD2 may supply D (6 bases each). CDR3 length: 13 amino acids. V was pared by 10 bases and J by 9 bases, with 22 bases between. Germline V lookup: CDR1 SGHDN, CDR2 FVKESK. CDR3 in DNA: TGTGCCACTCAGGGGCGGGACGAACGTGGGCAGTACTTC. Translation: CATQGRDERGQYF.

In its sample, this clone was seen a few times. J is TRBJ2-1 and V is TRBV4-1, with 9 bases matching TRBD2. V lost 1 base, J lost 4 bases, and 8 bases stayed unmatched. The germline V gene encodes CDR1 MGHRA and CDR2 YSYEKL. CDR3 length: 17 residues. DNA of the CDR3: TGCGCCAGCAGCCAAGTATATGGTCTAGCGGGATACAATGAGCAGTTCTTC. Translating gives CASSQVYGLAGYNEQFF.

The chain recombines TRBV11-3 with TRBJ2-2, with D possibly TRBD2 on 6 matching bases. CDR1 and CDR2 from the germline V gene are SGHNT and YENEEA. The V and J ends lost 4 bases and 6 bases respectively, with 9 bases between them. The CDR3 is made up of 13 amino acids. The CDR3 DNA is TGTGCCAGCAGCTCCGGAGGGTCCGGGGAGCTGTTTTTT. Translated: CASSSGGSGELFF. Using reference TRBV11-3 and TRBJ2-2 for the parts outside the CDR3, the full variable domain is EAGVVQSPRYKIIEKKQPVAFWCNPISGHNTLYWYLQNLGQGPELLIRYENEEAVDDSQLPKDRFSAERLKGVDSTLKIQPAELGDSAVYLCASSSGGSGELFFGEGSRLTVL.